The 15 T cell receptor beta chains below come from one sample, sequenced in a study of technical replicates of blood from a few donors. Assay: immunoSEQ multiplex PCR; the TCRdb copy retains only in-frame clones and omits some. The table has about 81,000 clones, over 75% seen once. Sample: PBMCs. All receptors come from a human donor in good health. Some clones in this sample may be carry-over from other donors' samples.

This chain connects TRBV11-1 to TRBJ2-1; no clear D gene. Trimming pared 5 bases from V and 9 bases from J, leaving 8 bases between. The CDR3 runs 11 residues. Germline CDR1 reads SGHAT; CDR2 reads FQDESV (reference sequence). The CDR3 sequence is CASSATTEQFF. CDR3 nucleotide sequence: TGTGCCAGCAGCGCCACAACTGAGCAGTTCTTC.

The sample holds a few counts of this clone. This chain connects TRBV12-2 to TRBJ2-7; TRBD2, the D gene given by the table, was not confirmed from the DNA. TRBV12-2 is a pseudogene. The CDR3 has 16 residues. The CDR3 here is CASRLGTSGSLYEQYF. CDR3 DNA: TGTGCAAGTCGCTTGGGGACTAGCGGGAGCCTCTACGAGCAGTACTTC.

This chain connects TRBV4-2 to TRBJ2-7; TRBD2 matches 7 bases. Looked up from germline, CDR1 is LGHNA and CDR2 is YNFKEQ. This CDR3 region has 15 residues. With V trimmed by 6 bases and J by 6 bases, 14 bases remained unmatched. This CDR3 is CASRPYAGEQGEQYF. CDR3 DNA sequence: TGTGCCAGCAGACCTTACGCGGGAGAACAAGGCGAGCAGTACTTC.

V usage is TRBV6-1 and J usage is TRBJ2-7, with 13 positions matching TRBD2. The CDR3 spans 13 residues. The germline gives CDR1 MNHNS, CDR2 SASEGT. V lost 8 bases, J lost 7 bases, and 5 bases stayed unmatched. CDR3 sequence reads: CASGRLAGGEQYF. The CDR3 DNA reads as TGTGCCAGCGGAAGACTAGCGGGAGGAGAGCAGTACTTC.

J is TRBJ2-1 and V is TRBV20-1, with D perhaps matching TRBD2 (6 bases). V lost 6 bases and J 12 bases, leaving 15 bases between the germline ends. Germline assignment: CDR1 DFQATT and CDR2 SNEGSKA (reference sequence). The CDR3 runs to 11 residues. The CDR3 loop is CSAPTGTLQFF. The CDR3 DNA follows: TGCAGTGCCCCCACCGGGACTTTGCAGTTCTTC.

This clone was seen only once. The chain carries TRBV7-6 and TRBJ2-3, with a weak D call TRBD2 (5 bases). Trimming left V 5 bases short and J 6 bases short, with 12 bases between. Germline CDR1 SGHVS, CDR2 FNYEAQ. The CDR3 is 13 residues long. The CDR3 reads CASSLRLRDTQYF. CDR3 sequence (DNA): TGTGCCAGCAGCCTAAGACTAAGGGATACGCAGTATTTT.

The chain uses TRBV4-3 and TRBJ2-4; 13 bases line up with TRBD2. The CDR3 spans 20 residues. V lost 2 bases and J lost 3; bases outside the gene matches: 13. Germline V gene sequence: CDR1 LGHNA, CDR2 YSLEER. The chain's CDR3 is CASSQRTSGGLGQIKNIQYF. DNA for the CDR3: TGCGCCAGCAGCCAACGGACTAGCGGGGGCCTCGGACAGATCAAAAACATTCAGTACTTC.

The chain is built from TRBV5-4 and TRBJ2-1; the match to TRBD2 covers 8 bases. The CDR3 runs to 15 residues. Germline CDR1 reads SGHNT; CDR2 reads YYREEE (reference sequence). V was clipped by 4 bases and J by 9 bases; unmatched bases: 12. The CDR3 reads CASSRRTGGSGEQFF. In DNA, the CDR3 is TGTGCCAGCAGCCGCCGGACGGGGGGGTCGGGTGAGCAGTTCTTC.

This chain joins TRBV9 and TRBJ2-1; tentatively, D is TRBD2 (6 bases). The CDR3 spans 15 residues. V was shortened by 2 bases and J by 0 bases, with 9 bases between the two germline ends. Germline CDR1 is SGDLS and CDR2 is YYNGEE. The CDR3 DNA reads as TGTGCCAGCAGCGTCGGGGGTCTCTCCTACAATGAGCAGTTCTTC. Encoded protein: CASSVGGLSYNEQFF.

Notes on this clone: Mismatch with germline at one junction end may stem from a read error. V and J are TRBV7-7 and TRBJ2-5; 7 nucleotides agree with TRBD1. Germline assignment: CDR1 SSHAT and CDR2 FNYEAQ (reference sequence). CDR3 length: 15 amino acids. Here the CDR3 reads CASSPLQGSQETQYF. CDR3 coding DNA: TGTGCTAGCAGCCCGTTACAGGGGAGCCAAGAGACCCAGTACTTC. Full variable domain (outside the CDR3, taken from reference TRBV7-7 and TRBJ2-5): GAGVSQSPRYKVTKRGQDVTLRCDPISSHATLYWYQQALGQGPEFLTYFNYEAQPDKSGLPSDRFSAERPEGSISTLTIQRTEQRDSAMYRCASSPLQGSQETQYFGPGTRLLVL.

V and J are TRBV5-1 and TRBJ2-7, with D possibly matching TRBD1 (6 bases). Per the germline V gene, CDR1 is SGHRS and CDR2 is YFSETQ. V lost 0 bases and J 2 bases, leaving 12 bases between the germline ends. The CDR3 runs to 15 residues. CDR3 nucleotides: TGCGCCAGCAGCTTGGAATGGACAGAGCCCTACGAGCAGTACTTC. Its translation: CASSLEWTEPYEQYF.

The chain couples TRBV29-1 to TRBJ2-6; the D is unclear. Germline CDR1 SQVTM, CDR2 ANQGSEA. Trimming left V 5 bases short and J 5 bases short, with 22 bases between. This CDR3 is built from 17 residues. The DNA for the CDR3 is TGCAGCGTTTCACCCGATAGCATACAAAGTCGGGCCAACGTCCTGACTTTC. Its translation is CSVSPDSIQSRANVLTF.

This clone occurred once. The CDR3 sequence: CASLGLAGQQYF. Written as DNA, the CDR3 is TGTGCCAGCCTAGGACTAGCGGGACAGCAGTACTTC. V gene TRBV27 combines with J gene TRBJ2-7; 12 bases line up with TRBD2. Germline-derived CDR1 and CDR2 are MNHEY and SMNVEV (reference sequence). This CDR3 contains 12 residues. The V gene end was trimmed by 8 bases and the J gene end by 8 bases; junction bases not matched to a gene: 4.

The chain uses TRBV2 and TRBJ1-1; 7 bases are a match to TRBD1. The CDR3 covers 14 residues. V shed 6 bases, J shed 4 bases, and the junction held 8 bases outside the gene matches. Germline CDR1 and CDR2: SNHLY and FYNNEI. The CDR3 coding sequence is TGTGCCAGCAGCCTTACAGGGGCTCTCACTGAAGCTTTCTTT. Translating gives CASSLTGALTEAFF. The whole variable domain, filled in from reference TRBV2 and TRBJ1-1, reads EPEVTQTPSHQVTQMGQEVILRCVPISNHLYFYWYRQILGQKVEFLVSFYNNEISEKSEIFDDQFSVERPDGSNFTLKIRSTKLEDSAMYFCASSLTGALTEAFFGQGTRLTVV.

The rearrangement links TRBV2 to TRBJ2-7; D uncertain. V was cut by 3 bases and J by 3 bases, with 9 bases left in between. The germline V gene encodes CDR1 SNHLY and CDR2 FYNNEI. The CDR3 has 13 amino acids. The CDR3 sequence is CASSDSVNYEQYF. As DNA, the CDR3 is TGTGCCAGCAGTGATAGTGTGAACTACGAGCAGTACTTC.